This entry is about one T cell receptor beta chain. What it binds is not known. This specimen belongs to a study of cytotoxic CD8 clonotypes in ibrutinib-treated CLL. As for the study in general: Across the patients, some eleven were relapsed/refractory, under 16 treatment-naive and 17 to 18 IGHV unmutated.

Germline trimming cut 6 bases from V and 6 bases from J; bases unmatched to any gene: 10. The germline CDR1 and CDR2 sequences are SGHVS and FNYEAQ. The CDR3 runs to 15 residues. Libraries were prepared by immunoSEQ multiplex PCR; TCRdb keeps only in-frame clonotypes and omits some of them. The sample shows 65,000 to 85,000 clones, just over 90% of them seen only once. Study outcomes and limitations: Treatment left the uncommon public clonotypes either contracted or stable in frequency. Clonality went up at ibrutinib response and then declined back toward baseline at progression.

The V call is TRBV7-6, the J call TRBJ2-1, with 8 nucleotides matching TRBD2. This TCR was recovered from a human donor with chronic lymphocytic leukemia. Sequenced material: PBMCs, taken after 12 months of ibrutinib treatment. The CDR3 sequence: CASSPSGLGGNEQFF. The CDR3 DNA is TGTGCCAGCAGTCCCTCGGGACTAGGGGGCAATGAGCAGTTCTTC.